These 23 T cell receptor beta chains were all obtained from the same sample, sequenced in a study of shared clonotypes between healthy human individuals. The assay was immunoSEQ multiplex PCR, and TCRdb's table has in-frame clones only and misses some. Found here are 730,000 or so clones, 55% to 75% of them singletons; the top ten hold 1.8%. The material sequenced was memory CD4+ T cells sorted from blood. Documented subset: CD45RA-negative fraction. The receptors stem from a woman aged 25 to 45 in good health.

This sequence joins TRBV7-9 and TRBJ1-4; TRBD1 agrees at 8 bases. With V trimmed by 4 bases and J by 5 bases, 6 bases remained unmatched. CDR3 size: 15 residues. Germline CDR1 and CDR2: SEHNR and FQNEAQ (reference sequence). DNA of the CDR3: TGTGCCAGCAGCTCCCCGGGACAGGCGAATGAAAAACTGTTTTTT. It yields the protein CASSSPGQANEKLFF.

The V call is TRBV18, the J call TRBJ2-7, with TRBD2 matching over 8 bases. CDR1 is KGHSH and CDR2 is LQKENI in the germline V gene. This CDR3 region has 14 residues. V trimming: 5 bases; J trimming: 3 bases; junction bases outside the gene matches: 6. This chain's CDR3 is CASSVSGSNYEQYF. The CDR3 DNA reads TGTGCCAGCTCAGTCAGCGGGAGTAACTACGAGCAGTACTTC.

A remark on this clone: This may be a read error, as it is one base from a much larger clone. This chain joins TRBV11-2 and TRBJ1-1; D gene unclear. Germline assignment: CDR1 SGHAT and CDR2 FQNNGV. V gave up 3 bases and J gave up 3 bases, with 8 bases separating them. This CDR3 is built from 13 residues. The CDR3 spells CASSFQSYTEAFF. CDR3 coding DNA: TGTGCCAGCAGCTTCCAGAGCTACACTGAAGCTTTCTTT.

The chain links TRBV19 to TRBJ2-3, with unresolved D. This CDR3 is 14 amino acids long. Trimming took off 6 bases at V and 3 bases at J, with 13 bases between the two ends. Germline-derived CDR1 and CDR2 are LNHDA and SQIVND (reference sequence). The CDR3 nucleotides read TGTGCCAGTAGACAAACCCGGGCGACAGATACGCAGTATTTT. Its translation is CASRQTRATDTQYF.

The sample holds one count of this clone. This chain connects TRBV30 to TRBJ2-5; D unresolved. The closer fit of TRBJ2-7 to the DNA end suggests the J call may be wrong. Looked up from germline, CDR1 is GTSNPN and CDR2 is SVGIG (reference sequence). The CDR3 runs to 13 residues. In DNA, the CDR3 is TGTGCCTGGAGTGTACCGCGCCCCTACGAGCAGTACTTC. Translation gives CAWSVPRPYEQYF.

In this sample, this clone turned up a few times. This chain connects TRBV27 to TRBJ2-7; D is perhaps TRBD2 (6 bases). CDR1 is MNHEY, CDR2 SMNVEV, per germline (reference sequence). The CDR3 is 13 residues long. Between the trimmed V and J ends, which lost 0 bases and 9 bases, there was a span of 12 bases. The CDR3, as DNA: TGTGCCAGCAGTTTATCGTCGGGAGTTGGGCAGTACTTC. Its protein is CASSLSSGVGQYF.

This clone was counted only a few times. The V gene is TRBV5-1, the J gene TRBJ2-5, with 8 nucleotides matching TRBD1. Germline V lookup: CDR1 SGHRS, CDR2 YFSETQ. V lost 0 bases, J lost 5 bases, and 6 bases stayed unmatched. The CDR3 extends over 15 amino acids. The CDR3 region has the DNA TGCGCCAGCAGCTTGGATCCAGGGGGCTATGAGACCCAGTACTTC. It codes for CASSLDPGGYETQYF.

The chain uses TRBV7-9 and TRBJ1-1, with 9 bases that match TRBD1. Germline CDR1 SEHNR, CDR2 FQNEAQ (reference sequence). The CDR3 extends over 15 amino acids. V trimming: 5 bases; J trimming: 2 bases; junction bases outside the gene matches: 6. The CDR3, as DNA: TGTGCCAGCAGCACCTGGGACAGGGTAAACACTGAAGCTTTCTTT. As protein: CASSTWDRVNTEAFF.

The chain links TRBV27 to TRBJ1-2; weak D call: TRBD1 (5 bases). The CDR3 runs 17 residues. CDR1 is MNHEY, CDR2 SMNVEV, per germline (reference sequence). V lost 2 bases and J 2 bases, leaving 18 bases between the germline ends. The chain's CDR3 is CASSLDPWNGANYGYTF. The CDR3 coding sequence is TGTGCCAGCAGTTTAGACCCATGGAACGGGGCGAACTATGGCTACACCTTC.

On this clone itself: In the same sample, other DNA sequences code for this CDR3. The rearrangement joins TRBV5-1 to TRBJ1-2; D uncertain. The CDR3 length is 13 residues. Germline V CDR1 and CDR2: SGHRS, YFSETQ. V lost 0 bases and J lost 2, with 5 bases in between. CDR3 bases: TGCGCCAGCAGCTTGGAACGGAACTATGGCTACACCTTC. Translating it yields CASSLERNYGYTF.

This chain connects TRBV5-1 to TRBJ2-1; 15 nucleotides align to TRBD2. V dropped 4 bases and J dropped 8; count of bases not matched to a gene: 7. CDR1 is SGHRS, CDR2 YFSETQ, per germline. The CDR3 runs to 16 residues. CDR3 sequence (DNA): TGCGCCAGCAGCCTAGGACTAGCGGGAGGGTCCGATGAGCAGTTCTTC. Amino acid sequence: CASSLGLAGGSDEQFF.

The chain has TRBV19 and TRBJ2-1, with D maybe TRBD2 (6 bases). CDR1 is LNHDA and CDR2 is SQIVND in the germline V gene (reference sequence). CDR3 length: 14 amino acids. Trimming removed 6 bases from V and 9 bases from J, with 18 bases in between. The CDR3 DNA reads as TGTGCCAGTAGAACCGGGACTCGGCATGGTGAGCAGTTCTTC. This encodes CASRTGTRHGEQFF.

Comment on this clone: This same CDR3 is encoded by further DNA sequences in the sample. This chain connects TRBV6-1 to TRBJ2-7; 7 bases are a match to TRBD1. The CDR3 spans 13 residues. Germline CDR1 MNHNS, CDR2 SASEGT. The V segment lost 6 bases and the J segment 2 bases; nucleotides outside the gene matches: 4. The CDR3 loop reads CASRLTGPYEQYF. CDR3 bases: TGTGCCAGCAGGTTGACAGGGCCCTACGAGCAGTACTTC.

The genes are TRBV5-1 and TRBJ2-2, with D unresolved. This CDR3 has 16 residues. The ends were cut back, 6 bases at V and 2 bases at J, with 17 bases in the middle. The germline CDR1 and CDR2 sequences are SGHRS and YFSETQ. The CDR3 DNA sequence: TGCGCCAGCAATCCACTCCAAGTGGGTAACACCGGGGAGCTGTTTTTT. Translating gives CASNPLQVGNTGELFF.

V is TRBV2 and J is TRBJ1-1; D gene uncertain. The CDR3 is 14 amino acids. Germline assignment: CDR1 SNHLY and CDR2 FYNNEI. Deletions cut 2 bases from V and 2 bases from J, with 9 bases between. The CDR3 DNA reads TGTGCCAGCAGTGAACCGGAGAGTAACACTGAAGCTTTCTTT. Translated, it gives CASSEPESNTEAFF.

The rearrangement joins TRBV5-1 to TRBJ2-7; D is possibly TRBD1 (5 bases). Between the trimmed V and J ends, which lost 5 bases and 1 base, there was a span of 10 bases. The CDR3 loop spans 13 amino acids. The germline V gene encodes CDR1 SGHRS and CDR2 YFSETQ. For the CDR3, the DNA is TGCGCCAGCAGTCCACAGGCTTCCTACGAGCAGTACTTC. Residues: CASSPQASYEQYF.

The genes are TRBV4-2 and TRBJ2-2, with 7 bases matching TRBD1. Germline V gene sequence: CDR1 LGHNA, CDR2 YNFKEQ. The CDR3 length is 15 residues. Trimming cost V 3 bases and J 4 bases; bases outside gene matches: 5. In DNA form, the CDR3 reads TGTGCCAGCAGCCAGGATACAGGGGTCACCGGGGAGCTGTTTTTT. As protein: CASSQDTGVTGELFF.

Of note for this clone: The same CDR3 is also encoded by other DNA sequences in this sample. This rearrangement joins TRBV11-2 to TRBJ1-1, with no clear D. CDR3 length: 13 amino acids. With 2 bases removed from V and 5 bases from J, the gap between germline ends came to 9 bases. Per the germline V gene, CDR1 is SGHAT and CDR2 is FQNNGV. The CDR3 here is CASSLSGGTEAFF. The CDR3 DNA sequence: TGTGCCAGCAGCTTAAGCGGAGGGACTGAAGCTTTCTTT. The full variable domain, rest sourced from reference TRBV11-2 and TRBJ1-1, is EAGVAQSPRYKIIEKRQSVAFWCNPISGHATLYWYQQILGQGPKLLIQFQNNGVVDDSQLPKDRFSAERLKGVDSTLKIQPAKLEDSAVYLCASSLSGGTEAFFGQGTRLTVV.

The chain recombines TRBV11-3 with TRBJ2-3; 9 bases match TRBD2. The CDR3 consists of 16 residues. J gave up 0 bases and V 5 bases, and 6 bases lay outside the gene matches. Germline-derived CDR1 and CDR2 are SGHNT and YENEEA. The CDR3 bases are TGTGCCAGCAGCATTGGACTAGCGTTAAGCACAGATACGCAGTATTTT. Translated: CASSIGLALSTDTQYF.

There are many counts of this clone. The chain uses TRBV7-9 and TRBJ2-4; D call uncertain. The CDR3 runs 14 residues. In germline, CDR1 is SEHNR, CDR2 FQNEAQ (reference sequence). The V end lost 1 base, the J end lost 8 bases, and 12 bases lay between the germline ends. The DNA of the CDR3 is TGTGCCAGCAGCTTAGTTAATCATGGGGACATTCAGTACTTC. Translating it yields CASSLVNHGDIQYF. The full variable domain, rest sourced from reference TRBV7-9 and TRBJ2-4, is DTGVSQNPRHKITKRGQNVTFRCDPISEHNRLYWYRQTLGQGPEFLTYFQNEAQLEKSRLLSDRFSAERPKGSFSTLEIQRTEQGDSAMYLCASSLVNHGDIQYFGAGTRLSVL.

The chain uses TRBV7-2 and TRBJ1-5; D uncertain. Germline CDR1 and CDR2: SGHTA and FQGNSA. The CDR3 extends over 15 amino acids. The ends were cut back, 5 bases at V and 1 base at J, with 12 bases in the middle. The DNA of the CDR3 is TGTGCCAGCAGCCAGTGGTCAGTAAGCAATCAGCCCCAGCATTTT. It translates to CASSQWSVSNQPQHF.

The V gene is TRBV19, the J gene TRBJ1-5; D ambiguous. V was clipped by 0 bases and J by 7 bases, with 10 bases between them. The CDR3 is 14 amino acids. Looked up from germline, CDR1 is LNHDA and CDR2 is SQIVND (reference sequence). The CDR3 DNA sequence: TGTGCCAGTAGTATAGACAGGTGGCAGCAGCCCCAGCATTTT. Amino acids: CASSIDRWQQPQHF.

This clone was detected once. This rearrangement joins TRBV27 to TRBJ1-1, with TRBD1 as a possible D gene (5 bases). This CDR3 is built from 18 residues. CDR1 MNHEY and CDR2 SMNVEV come from the germline V gene (reference sequence). The V and J ends lost 2 bases and 3 bases respectively, with 22 bases between them. The DNA of the CDR3 is TGTGCCAGCAGTTTACTCGGCCTGGGGCGAGGTGGGTACACTGAAGCTTTCTTT. It is translated as CASSLLGLGRGGYTEAFF.